Listed below are T cell receptor beta chains from one sample, sequenced in a study of blood T cell repertoires in COVID-19. The assay was immunoSEQ multiplex PCR, and TCRdb's table has in-frame clones only and misses some. The top ten clones hold 3.4% of a sample with 230,000 or so clones, 80% to 85% of them seen once. Sequenced input: PBMCs or T cells enriched from blood (not recorded which). The receptors derive from a man in his fifties who had recovered from COVID-19. Both conserved end residues are part of each CDR3. The D gene is left open where the match is weak. The size entry is marked missing in some rows and otherwise reads once, few, many or a size class.

j_gene,len,v_gene,d_gene,abundance,CDR3nt,CDR3aa
TRBJ2-7,14,TRBV28,.,.,TGTGCCAGCAGTGACGACAGGCTTACCTACGAGCAGTACTTC,CASSDDRLTYEQYF
TRBJ2-7,12,TRBV5-1,.,.,TGCGCCAGCAGCTTGGACGGCTACGAGCAGTACTTC,CASSLDGYEQYF
TRBJ2-1,15,TRBV11-2,TRBD2,.,TGTGCCAGCAGCCGGCTAGCGGGGTCCTACAATGAGCAGTTCTTC,CASSRLAGSYNEQFF
TRBJ2-2,17,TRBV7-9,TRBD2,.,TGTGCCAGCAGCGCCCCCCTAGCGGGAGTAGGCACCGGGGAGCTGTTTTTT,CASSAPLAGVGTGELFF
TRBJ1-5,13,TRBV5-1,.,.,TGCGCCAGCGCCCCAGACAACAATCAGCCCCAGCATTTT,CASAPDNNQPQHF
TRBJ2-3,13,TRBV12-3/TRBV12-4,TRBD2,once,TGTGCCAGCAGCCCCCGACTAGCGAACTTCAAGTATTTT,CASSPRLANFKYF
TRBJ1-2,14,TRBV28,TRBD1,once,TGTGCCAGCAGGAACAGGGGGCCAAACTATGGCTACACCTTC,CASRNRGPNYGYTF
TRBJ2-2,18,TRBV11-2,.,once,TGTGCCAGCAGCAAATTCGGACAGATGGATGCGAACACCGGGGAGCTGTTTTTT,CASSKFGQMDANTGELFF
TRBJ2-3,15,TRBV28,.,few,TGTGCCAGCAGTAACCGAGGGGGGGGCACAGATACGCAGTATTTT,CASSNRGGGTDTQYF
TRBJ1-5,15,TRBV6-1,TRBD1,.,TGTGCCAGCAGTGAAGCGGAGGGGGCCGGACAGCCCCAGCATTTT,CASSEAEGAGQPQHF
TRBJ2-3,17,TRBV10-3,TRBD2,.,TGTGCCATCAGTGAGCACGGACTAGCGGGAGCCACAGATACGCAGTATTTT,CAISEHGLAGATDTQYF
TRBJ2-7,15,TRBV10-2,TRBD1,.,TGCGCCAGCAGCTCCCTGAAGGGACAGGGCTACGAGCAGTACTTC,CASSSLKGQGYEQYF
TRBJ2-5,13,TRBV5-1,TRBD2,.,TGCGCCAGCAGCCGCGGGGGAGGAGAGACCCAGTACTTC,CASSRGGGETQYF
TRBJ2-6,18,TRBV11-2,TRBD1,.,TGTGCCAGCAGCTTAAGGGACAGCCCCTTCTCTGGGGCCAACGTCCTGACTTTC,CASSLRDSPFSGANVLTF
TRBJ2-3,15,TRBV7-9,TRBD2,.,TGTGCCAGCAGCTCAGGGACTATGGGCACAGATACGCAGTATTTT,CASSSGTMGTDTQYF
TRBJ2-3,16,TRBV5-1,TRBD2,.,TGCGCCAGCAGCCCGGGAGCGGGAGGCAGCACAGATACGCAGTATTTT,CASSPGAGGSTDTQYF
TRBJ2-7,14,TRBV24-1,.,.,TGTGCCACCAGTGTGACCCAGCGGGTCTACGAGCAGTACTTC,CATSVTQRVYEQYF
TRBJ2-1,15,TRBV7-2,.,.,TGTGCCAGCAGCCAGACAGCCAGCTCCTACAATGAGCAGTTCTTC,CASSQTASSYNEQFF